This T cell receptor beta chain stems from a study of blood T cell repertoires in COVID-19. For the study at large: PBMCs, B-cell-depleted T cells, or T cells were the source of the cDNA or gDNA that made up the material.

This CDR3 spans 21 amino acids. Germline loops: CDR1 SGHVS, CDR2 FQNEAQ. The V gene lost 0 bases and the J gene lost 4 bases, with 31 bases spanning the gap. Using immunoSEQ multiplex PCR, the repertoire was profiled, and TCRdb retains in-frame clones only, with some absent. This sample has approximately 200,000 clones, with over 80% found just once. The TCR was taken from a human donor in a cohort sampled during active COVID-19. The rearrangement joins TRBV7-8 to TRBJ2-7, with D possibly matching TRBD1 (6 bases). The sequenced material came from peripheral blood. The CDR3 sequence is CASSLALIGLTGSRRGYEQYF. The CDR3 nucleotides are TGTGCCAGCAGCTTAGCGCTTATTGGGCTTACAGGGAGCAGAAGGGGGTACGAGCAGTACTTC.